A single T cell receptor beta chain is shown here with its context. Antigen specificity is unknown. This specimen comes from a study of cytomegalovirus exposure and HLA in healthy donors. As for the study in general: Early release data held approximately 81 million unique TCRs from HLA-typed donors.

Donors sampled were nominally healthy, though unrecorded immune exposures were likely. PCR amplification relied on 60 Vbeta primers (plus 13 Jbeta primers). Data came from immunoSEQ multiplex PCR; TCRdb stores just in-frame clones and leaves some out. In all, the sample yields fewer than 100,000 clones. Regarding the study as a whole: Earlier analysis yielded a pattern in which most TCR beta V segments were productive about 90% or about 30% of the time. The authors later linked a missense DCLRE1C variant to TCR beta V- and J-gene trimming.

The TCR originated in a man aged 50 or older in good health and CMV-seronegative. Sample: PBMCs.

The CDR3 is CASSHTGGGYEQYF. The CDR3 DNA reads as TGTGCCAGCAGTCATACGGGGGGAGGGTACGAGCAGTACTTC. The rearrangement uses TRBV6-1 and TRBJ2-7; 7 positions match TRBD2. The length of the CDR3 is 14 residues. Unmatched junction bases numbered 8, after V lost 5 bases and J lost 4 bases. Germline loops: CDR1 MNHNS, CDR2 SASEGT.